These 28 T cell receptor beta chains were all obtained from the same sample, sequenced in a study of PD-L1 blockade in urothelial cancer. Time point meaning: pretreatment peripheral blood. TCRdb's copy holds only in-frame clones and misses some; the assay was immunoSEQ multiplex PCR. The sample has roughly 50,000 clones; 85% are singletons. Sequencing used PBMCs, obtained around atezolizumab (anti-PD-L1) treatment. All receptors come from a man aged 65 to 79 with urothelial cancer.

CDR3 DNA sequence: TGTGCCAGCAGCCTCGACAGGGGACAAGCCTACGAGCAGTACTTC. Its protein product is CASSLDRGQAYEQYF. This chain connects TRBV4-2 to TRBJ2-7, with 8 bases matching TRBD1. The germline CDR1 and CDR2 sequences are LGHNA and YNFKEQ. V lost 4 bases to trimming and J lost 2 bases; unmatched junction nucleotides: 7. CDR3 length: 15 residues.

V gene TRBV14 combines with J gene TRBJ2-1; perhaps TRBD2 as D (5 bases). V was clipped by 4 bases and J by 3 bases, with 10 bases between them. The CDR3 loop spans 14 amino acids. Per germline, CDR1 SGHDN and CDR2 FVKESK. DNA for the CDR3: TGTGCCAGCAGCCCAAGGGCGGGCTACAATGAGCAGTTCTTC. Translating gives CASSPRAGYNEQFF. The full variable domain, with the rest looked up from reference TRBV14 and TRBJ2-1, is EAGVTQFPSHSVIEKGQTVTLRCDPISGHDNLYWYRRVMGKEIKFLLHFVKESKQDESGMPNNRFLAERTGGTYSTLKVQPAELEDSGVYFCASSPRAGYNEQFFGPGTRLTVL.

The chain is built from TRBV6-5 and TRBJ1-2, with 8 bases lining up with TRBD1. This CDR3 has 15 amino acids. J was trimmed by 1 base and V by 5 bases; bases with no gene match: 6. In germline, CDR1 is MNHEY, CDR2 SVGAGI. In DNA form, the CDR3 reads TGTGCCAGCAGTCAACAGGGGGTCGGTAACTATGGCTACACCTTC. It is translated as CASSQQGVGNYGYTF.

The genes are TRBV6-5 and TRBJ2-1; 7 bases are a match to TRBD2. Trimming removed 6 bases from V and 4 bases from J; junction bases left unmatched: 9. The CDR3 is 15 residues long. The germline CDR1 and CDR2 sequences are MNHEY and SVGAGI. As DNA, the CDR3 is TGTGCCAGCAGCCCCGGGGGGAGGCGGTACAATGAGCAGTTCTTC. The encoded protein is CASSPGGRRYNEQFF.

The chain is built from TRBV28 and TRBJ2-3; TRBD2 aligns across 9 bases. The CDR3 loop spans 15 amino acids. Losses at the gene ends were 4 bases for V and 0 bases for J; bases not matched to a gene: 2. Germline assignment: CDR1 MDHEN and CDR2 SYDVKM. The DNA of the CDR3 is TGTGCCAGCAGTTATACTAGCGGGAGCACAGATACGCAGTATTTT. Amino acid sequence: CASSYTSGSTDTQYF.

The chain has TRBV5-1 and TRBJ1-1; D perhaps matches TRBD1 (6 bases). The CDR3 is 15 residues long. With 0 bases removed from V and 4 bases from J, the gap between germline ends came to 13 bases. The V gene's germline CDR1 is SGHRS and CDR2 YFSETQ. The CDR3: CASSLGTARGTEAFF. Written as DNA, the CDR3 is TGCGCCAGCAGCTTGGGGACAGCCAGAGGCACTGAAGCTTTCTTT. Full variable domain (rest looked up from reference TRBV5-1 and TRBJ1-1): KAGVTQTPRYLIKTRGQQVTLSCSPISGHRSVSWYQQTPGQGLQFLFEYFSETQRNKGNFPGRFSGRQFSNSRSEMNVSTLELGDSALYLCASSLGTARGTEAFFGQGTRLTVV.

This clone was picked up one time. Its ends do not fully match the called genes, so a read error is possible. This rearrangement joins TRBV5-6 to TRBJ2-5; TRBD2 matches at 8 bases. Germline CDR1 and CDR2: SGHDT and YYEEEE. The CDR3 covers 13 residues. DNA for the CDR3: TGTGCCAGCAGCTTGGCCGGGGGGGCCCCTCGGGACTTC. Encoded protein: CASSLAGGAPRDF.

This chain links TRBV10-3 with TRBJ1-1, with 9 bases lining up with TRBD1. J was trimmed by 4 bases and V by 10 bases; bases with no gene match: 4. The CDR3 contains 12 residues. Looked up from germline, CDR1 is ENHRY and CDR2 is SYGVKD. This CDR3 reads CATWTGVTEAFF. In DNA, the CDR3 is TGTGCCACGTGGACAGGGGTCACTGAAGCTTTCTTT.

Note on this clone: The junction departs from the called germline gene at one end, perhaps through a read error. The chain joins TRBV5-6 to TRBJ1-2; D not resolved. In germline, CDR1 is SGHDT, CDR2 YYEEEE. This CDR3 has 14 amino acids. In nucleotides, the CDR3 is TGTGCCAGCAACGACGACACTTTGGCCTATAGCTACACCTTC. Translation gives CASNDDTLAYSYTF.

The chain has TRBV29-1 and TRBJ1-5; tentatively, D is TRBD1 (5 bases). Trimming took 6 bases from V and 7 from J, leaving 16 bases between them. The CDR3 covers 13 residues. CDR1 and CDR2 (germline): SQVTM, ANQGSEA. CDR3 DNA sequence: TGCAGCGTGGCCAGGGAGGCAGGGCAGCCCCAGCATTTT. Translating it yields CSVAREAGQPQHF.

This chain connects TRBV5-1 to TRBJ2-3; D is possibly TRBD1 (5 bases). This CDR3 is 14 amino acids long. Germline V gene sequence: CDR1 SGHRS, CDR2 YFSETQ. The V and J ends lost 5 bases and 2 bases respectively, with 12 bases between them. The CDR3 is CASRTETTTDTQYF. CDR3 in DNA: TGCGCCAGCAGGACAGAGACAACCACAGATACGCAGTATTTT.

The chain links TRBV18 to TRBJ1-1; weak D call: TRBD1 (6 bases). Per germline, CDR1 KGHSH and CDR2 LQKENI. The V and J ends lost 6 bases and 0 bases respectively, with 11 bases between them. The CDR3 runs to 14 residues. CDR3 sequence reads: CASSPRGMNTEAFF. As DNA, the CDR3 is TGTGCCAGCTCCCCTAGGGGGATGAACACTGAAGCTTTCTTT.

The chain joins TRBV5-1 to TRBJ2-1; 7 nucleotides align to TRBD1. Germline CDR1 is SGHRS and CDR2 is YFSETQ. The CDR3 extends over 15 amino acids. With 0 bases clipped from V and 3 bases from J, the junction kept 3 bases outside the gene matches. CDR3 in amino acids: CASSLGGQNYNEQFF. The CDR3 region has the DNA TGCGCCAGCAGCTTGGGGGGACAGAACTACAATGAGCAGTTCTTC.

This chain uses TRBV10-3 with TRBJ2-7, with D tentatively TRBD1 (5 bases). The length of the CDR3 is 15 residues. Trimming left V 0 bases short and J 3 bases short, with 12 bases between. Germline V CDR1 and CDR2: ENHRY, SYGVKD. This CDR3 is CAISESSGAGYEQYF. Written as DNA, the CDR3 is TGTGCCATCAGTGAGTCAAGTGGGGCTGGCTACGAGCAGTACTTC.

The chain carries TRBV7-2 and TRBJ1-1; the match to TRBD1 covers 7 bases. CDR3 length equals 13 residues. Germline V gene sequence: CDR1 SGHTA, CDR2 FQGNSA. V dropped 6 bases and J dropped 1; count of bases not matched to a gene: 2. CDR3 nucleotides: TGTGCCAGCAGGTGGGACAGGAACACTGAAGCTTTCTTT. Amino acid sequence: CASRWDRNTEAFF.

The chain carries TRBV19 and TRBJ2-1, with 7 positions matching TRBD2. V dropped 4 bases and J dropped 0; count of bases not matched to a gene: 3. The CDR3 has 15 residues. The germline V gene has CDR1 LNHDA and CDR2 SQIVND (reference sequence). Here the CDR3 DNA reads TGTGCCAGTAGTAGGGGCGGGGGCTCCTACAATGAGCAGTTCTTC. Protein product: CASSRGGGSYNEQFF. Combining the CDR3 with reference TRBV19 and TRBJ2-1 gives the whole variable domain DGGITQSPKYLFRKEGQNVTLSCEQNLNHDAMYWYRQDPGQGLRLIYYSQIVNDFQKGDIAEGYSVSREKKESFPLTVTSAQKNPTAFYLCASSRGGGSYNEQFFGPGTRLTVL.

This chain connects TRBV5-1 to TRBJ2-2; 7 bases are a match to TRBD1. CDR3 length: 14 residues. V was pared by 8 bases and J by 3 bases, with 7 bases of the junction left unmatched. From germline, CDR1 is SGHRS and CDR2 YFSETQ. CDR3 loop: CASATGLDTGELFF. The CDR3 DNA follows: TGCGCCAGTGCGACAGGGCTCGACACCGGGGAGCTGTTTTTT. The full variable domain, in which reference TRBV5-1 and TRBJ2-2 provide the parts outside the CDR3, is KAGVTQTPRYLIKTRGQQVTLSCSPISGHRSVSWYQQTPGQGLQFLFEYFSETQRNKGNFPGRFSGRQFSNSRSEMNVSTLELGDSALYLCASATGLDTGELFFGEGSRLTVL.

The chain uses TRBV6-5 and TRBJ2-1; weak D call: TRBD2 (6 bases). CDR3 length: 12 amino acids. In germline, CDR1 is MNHEY, CDR2 SVGAGI. The V end lost 0 bases, the J end lost 9 bases, and 6 bases lay between the germline ends. The CDR3 DNA sequence: TGTGCCAGCAGTTACTCCGGGGGTGAGCAGTTCTTC. Its protein is CASSYSGGEQFF.

The V and J genes are TRBV6-6 and TRBJ1-3; D is possibly TRBD1 (5 bases). This CDR3 region has 14 residues. Trimming cost V 7 bases and J 5 bases, with 15 bases left between them. Looked up from germline, CDR1 is MNHNY and CDR2 is SVGAGI (reference sequence). CDR3 nucleotide sequence: TGTGCCAGCACCACCTGGACACTCCGAAACACCATATATTTT. It is translated as CASTTWTLRNTIYF.

This clone was observed once. The chain uses TRBV7-3 and TRBJ2-3, with D perhaps matching TRBD2 (5 bases). In germline, CDR1 is SGHTA, CDR2 FQGTGA. The CDR3 sequence is 13 residues long. The V gene lost 5 bases and the J gene lost 11 bases, with 17 bases spanning the gap. Written as DNA, the CDR3 is TGTGCCAGCAGCCCCCAGCCGGTTGAGGGGCAGTATTTT. Residues: CASSPQPVEGQYF.

V gene TRBV11-2 combines with J gene TRBJ1-4, with 7 positions matching TRBD1. J lost 2 bases, V lost 5 bases, and 5 bases had no gene match. Germline loops: CDR1 SGHAT, CDR2 FQNNGV. CDR3 size: 15 residues. This chain's CDR3 is CASSAGTATNEKLFF. CDR3 bases: TGTGCCAGCAGCGCCGGGACAGCCACTAATGAAAAACTGTTTTTT.

This chain connects TRBV6-5 to TRBJ2-7, with 7 bases that match TRBD1. Trimming removed 3 bases from V and 6 bases from J; junction bases left unmatched: 5. There are 13 residues in the CDR3. The V gene's germline CDR1 is MNHEY and CDR2 SVGAGI. CDR3 in DNA: TGTGCCAGCAGTTATTACAGGGGTCGCGAGCAGTACTTC. This gives the protein CASSYYRGREQYF.

The gene calls are TRBV5-5 and TRBJ2-1, with 7 nucleotides matching TRBD1. Trimming removed 4 bases from V and 0 bases from J; junction bases left unmatched: 4. CDR3 length: 15 residues. Germline V CDR1 and CDR2: SGHKS, YYEKEE (reference sequence). CDR3 DNA: TGTGCCAGCAGCACAAGGGACAGCTCCTACAATGAGCAGTTCTTC. Its translation is CASSTRDSSYNEQFF.

This chain connects TRBV10-3 to TRBJ2-1; D perhaps matches TRBD2 (6 bases). The CDR3 consists of 18 residues. The V end was cut by 6 bases, the J end by 0 bases, with 21 bases between. Germline lookup yields CDR1 ENHRY and CDR2 SYGVKD. CDR3 coding DNA: TGTGCCATCAGCCCCGGAATTAGCGGAGTCAGCTCCTACAATGAGCAGTTCTTC. Residues: CAISPGISGVSSYNEQFF.

The chain combines TRBV7-2 with TRBJ2-7; 7 nucleotides line up with TRBD1. Germline V gene sequence: CDR1 SGHTA, CDR2 FQGNSA. The CDR3 spans 13 residues. The J segment lost 6 bases and the V segment lost 5 bases, leaving 7 bases of the junction unmatched. This CDR3 reads CASSRTGAREQYF. The CDR3 bases are TGTGCCAGCAGCCGAACAGGGGCGCGCGAGCAGTACTTC. Full variable domain (rest looked up from reference TRBV7-2 and TRBJ2-7): GAGVSQSPSNKVTEKGKDVELRCDPISGHTALYWYRQSLGQGLEFLIYFQGNSAPDKSGLPSDRFSAERTGGSVSTLTIQRTQQEDSAVYLCASSRTGAREQYFGPGTRLTVT.

This clone was seen only once. The chain links TRBV29-1 to TRBJ2-7, with D maybe TRBD1 (6 bases). Germline loops: CDR1 SQVTM, CDR2 ANQGSEA. The germline V and J ends were trimmed by 1 base and 2 bases, with 6 bases remaining between them. The CDR3 sequence is 12 residues long. The CDR3 loop is CSVEGDTYEQYF. The DNA of the CDR3 is TGCAGCGTTGAAGGGGACACCTACGAGCAGTACTTC.

This sequence joins TRBV28 and TRBJ2-1, with TRBD1 identical over 8 bases. The junction had 16 bases not matched to a gene; V was cut back by 5 bases and J by 7 bases. The CDR3 extends over 17 amino acids. Germline V gene sequence: CDR1 MDHEN, CDR2 SYDVKM. The CDR3: CASSPPPTGVATNEQFF. CDR3 coding DNA: TGTGCCAGCAGTCCACCACCGACAGGGGTTGCAACGAATGAGCAGTTCTTC.

V and J are TRBV9 and TRBJ2-5, with 7 bases lining up with TRBD2. This CDR3 has 15 amino acids. With V trimmed by 3 bases and J by 5 bases, 10 bases remained unmatched. Germline V gene sequence: CDR1 SGDLS, CDR2 YYNGEE. CDR3 residues: CASSDGRRSRETQYF. Here the CDR3 DNA reads TGTGCCAGCAGCGACGGGAGGAGGTCCCGGGAGACCCAGTACTTC.